These T cell receptor beta chains were read from a single sample in a study of early T cells in non-severe SARS-CoV-2 infection. TCRdb re-called the 5' RACE reads with MiXCR, one entry per CDR3 protein. This table holds 70,000 or so distinct CDR3 sequences, 12% found once. The sample comprised whole blood. All receptors come from an adult who was a healthcare worker with PCR-confirmed SARS-CoV-2 infection or an uninfected control (not recorded which). Each CDR3 is given with its conserved first and last residue. D genes are given only for firm matches. Only part of the rows carry a size: once, few, many, or a class if the clone is expanded.

>TRBJ2-3|TRBD2|many|17|TRBV20-1
TGCAGTGCTAGTGCTCTAGCGGGGGCGGAGGGGACAGATACGCAGTATTTT
CSASALAGAEGTDTQYF
>TRBJ2-7|TRBD2|-|15|TRBV7-2
TGTGCCAGCAGCCCGACTAGCGGGGGGACGGGCGAGCAGTACTTC
CASSPTSGGTGEQYF
>TRBJ2-7|-|many|12|TRBV6-4
TGTGCCAGCATGGGACTGATCTACGAGCAGTACTTC
CASMGLIYEQYF
>TRBJ2-5|TRBD1|few|13|TRBV11-2
TGTGCCAGCAGCGGGACAGGGCTGAAGACCCAGTACTTC
CASSGTGLKTQYF
>TRBJ2-7|-|many|14|TRBV12-3/TRBV12-4
TGTGCCAGCACCTCGAGAGGGATCAACAACGAGCAGTACTTC
CASTSRGINNEQYF
>TRBJ2-7|TRBD1|-|14|TRBV3-1
TGTGCCAGCAGCCAAGGTTACGCAGGGGGCGAGCAGTACTTC
CASSQGYAGGEQYF
>TRBJ2-5|-|-|15|TRBV5-1
TGCGCCAGCAGCCCCTCAATGTCCCTTACGGGGACCCAGTACTTC
CASSPSMSLTGTQYF
>TRBJ2-6|-|many|15|TRBV6-5
TGTGCCAGCCGGGACGGACCCTCTGGGGCCAACGTCCTGACTTTC
CASRDGPSGANVLTF
>TRBJ1-1|-|-|13|TRBV12-3/TRBV12-4
TGTGCCAGCAGCCGCGGGTCCTACGGTGAAGCTTTCTTT
CASSRGSYGEAFF
>TRBJ1-1|TRBD1|-|13|TRBV6-2/TRBV6-3
TGTGCCAGCAGGATGACAGGGTGGACTGAAGCTTTCTTT
CASRMTGWTEAFF
>TRBJ2-1|TRBD2|-|17|TRBV10-3
TGTGCCATCAGTGAGGTGAAAGCGGGGGGGCTTGGTCGTGAGCAGTTCTTC
CAISEVKAGGLGREQFF
>TRBJ2-1|TRBD2|-|16|TRBV20-1
TGCAGTGCAGCCGGGACTAGCGGCCTGACCTACAATGAGCAGTTCTTC
CSAAGTSGLTYNEQFF
>TRBJ2-1|TRBD1|-|12|TRBV7-9
TGTGCCAGCAGCTTAGCAGGACAGGGGCGGTTCTTC
CASSLAGQGRFF
>TRBJ1-6|-|few|14|TRBV12-3/TRBV12-4
TGTGCCAGCAGGACTTACAGGGTAGATTCACCCCTCCACTTT
CASRTYRVDSPLHF
>TRBJ2-3|TRBD2|-|16|TRBV5-1
TGCGCCAGCAGCCTGGCGGGGGGCCTAGAGGCAGATACGCAGTATTTT
CASSLAGGLEADTQYF
>TRBJ2-1|TRBD1|few|14|TRBV29-1
TGCAGCGCCGTGTCCGGGACAGGATACAATGAGCAGTTCTTC
CSAVSGTGYNEQFF
>TRBJ2-1|TRBD1|few|15|TRBV5-1
TGCGCCAGCAGCTTGGAACAGGGGTCCTACAATGAGCAGTTCTTC
CASSLEQGSYNEQFF
>TRBJ2-5|-|-|12|TRBV20-1
TGCAGTGCCGGGGATTACCAAGAGACCCAGTACTTC
CSAGDYQETQYF
>TRBJ1-5|-|few|16|TRBV6-5
TGTGCCAGCAGTCGACACCGAGGGGTTAGCAATCAGCCCCAGCATTTT
CASSRHRGVSNQPQHF
>TRBJ1-1|-|-|12|TRBV6-2/TRBV6-3
TGTGCCAGCAGCCCCCTGAACACTGAAGCTTTCTTT
CASSPLNTEAFF
>TRBJ2-3|-|-|12|TRBV29-1
TGCAGTGCACGGGGGTTCACAGATACGCAGTATTTT
CSARGFTDTQYF
>TRBJ2-7|-|-|16|TRBV12-3/TRBV12-4
TGTGCCAGCAGTTTTCGGGACGGCAAGGGGGAGAACGAGCAGTACTTC
CASSFRDGKGENEQYF
>TRBJ2-2|TRBD1|few|17|TRBV7-2
TGTGCCAGCAGCTACACCGCGGGCAGGGGGCGTGCCGGGGAGCTGTTTTTT
CASSYTAGRGRAGELFF